Below are 30 T cell receptor beta chains sequenced from a single sample in a study of cytomegalovirus exposure and HLA in healthy donors. The protocol was immunoSEQ multiplex PCR, while the TCRdb copy is restricted to in-frame clones and leaves out a portion. The table records more than 250,000 clones, 86% of them present only once. Sample: PBMCs. These receptors were collected from a woman aged 18-35 years in good health and CMV-seronegative.

As to this clone: Other DNA sequences in this sample translate to the same CDR3. The V and J genes are TRBV27 and TRBJ2-2, with D perhaps matching TRBD1 (6 bases). Germline loops: CDR1 MNHEY, CDR2 SMNVEV (reference sequence). This CDR3 is 15 amino acids long. V was pared by 6 bases and J by 3 bases, with 14 bases between. The CDR3 nucleotides are TGTGCCAGCAGCCTCAGGGGCGCAGACACCGGGGAGCTGTTTTTT. It is translated as CASSLRGADTGELFF.

This clone was seen once. V is TRBV5-6 and J is TRBJ1-5, with 7 bases fitting TRBD1. This CDR3 spans 16 amino acids. Germline V gives CDR1 SGHDT, CDR2 YYEEEE. J lost 6 bases, V lost 1 base, and 10 bases had no gene match. The CDR3: CASSLLGGGTAQPQHF. Here the CDR3 DNA reads TGTGCCAGCAGCTTGTTGGGGGGCGGGACAGCTCAGCCCCAGCATTTT.

This clone has just a few counts. Additional DNA sequences in this sample encode the identical CDR3. V usage is TRBV2 and J usage is TRBJ1-2; weak D call: TRBD1 (5 bases). Trimming stripped 7 bases from V and 1 base from J, with 10 bases between. The CDR3 consists of 13 residues. The germline gives CDR1 SNHLY, CDR2 FYNNEI. This CDR3 reads CASNLQGNYGYTF. CDR3 DNA: TGTGCCAGCAATCTGCAGGGTAACTATGGCTACACCTTC. The full variable domain, rest sourced from reference TRBV2 and TRBJ1-2, is EPEVTQTPSHQVTQMGQEVILRCVPISNHLYFYWYRQILGQKVEFLVSFYNNEISEKSEIFDDQFSVERPDGSNFTLKIRSTKLEDSAMYFCASNLQGNYGYTFGSGTRLTVV.

This sequence joins TRBV28 and TRBJ1-5; 7 bases match TRBD1. This CDR3 spans 15 amino acids. Germline V gene sequence: CDR1 MDHEN, CDR2 SYDVKM. V shed 7 bases and J 1 base; nucleotides not matched to a gene: 7. CDR3 loop: CASINRGMSNQPQHF. The CDR3 DNA sequence: TGTGCCAGCATAAACAGGGGTATGAGCAATCAGCCCCAGCATTTT.

This clone has a handful of counts. V gene TRBV21-1 combines with J gene TRBJ2-7; the table calls TRBD2, which could not be checked here. TRBV21-1 constitutes a pseudogene. This CDR3 spans 14 amino acids. CDR3 sequence: CASLDGLADYEQYF. The CDR3 DNA reads TGTGCCAGCCTTGACGGTCTAGCGGACTACGAGCAGTACTTC.

The rearrangement uses TRBV6-5 and TRBJ2-5; D call uncertain. CDR1 and CDR2 (germline): MNHEY, SVGAGI. This CDR3 spans 14 amino acids. Between the trimmed V and J ends, which lost 0 bases and 5 bases, there was a span of 10 bases. CDR3 residues: CASSYSPNRETQYF. The CDR3 bases are TGTGCCAGCAGTTACTCGCCCAATCGGGAGACCCAGTACTTC.

DNA of the CDR3: TGTGCCATCCGAAGCGGGCAGGTTAGCAATCAGCCCCAGCATTTT. Its protein product is CAIRSGQVSNQPQHF. The chain combines TRBV6-1 with TRBJ1-5, with unresolved D. Trimming removed 10 bases at V and 0 bases at J, with 16 bases between. Germline V gene data show CDR1 as MNHNS and CDR2 as SASEGT. The CDR3 consists of 15 residues.

The chain has TRBV5-4 and TRBJ2-7, with 8 bases matching TRBD2. CDR1 is SGHNT, CDR2 YYREEE, per germline (reference sequence). The CDR3 covers 15 residues. Germline trimming cut 0 bases from V and 2 bases from J; bases unmatched to any gene: 4. CDR3 residues: CASSLGLAPAYEQYF. Written as DNA, the CDR3 is TGTGCCAGCAGCTTGGGACTAGCGCCCGCCTACGAGCAGTACTTC. The complete variable domain, with remaining parts taken from reference TRBV5-4 and TRBJ2-7, reads ETGVTQSPTHLIKTRGQQVTLRCSSQSGHNTVSWYQQALGQGPQFIFQYYREEENGRGNFPPRFSGLQFPNYSSELNVNALELDDSALYLCASSLGLAPAYEQYFGPGTRLTVT.

This sequence joins TRBV4-1 and TRBJ2-2, with D maybe TRBD1 (5 bases). Trimming took off 7 bases at V and 0 bases at J, with 9 bases between the two ends. This CDR3 has 14 amino acids. Per germline, CDR1 MGHRA and CDR2 YSYEKL. The CDR3 DNA reads as TGCGCCAGCACGCAGGGATCGAACACCGGGGAGCTGTTTTTT. Protein sequence: CASTQGSNTGELFF.

J is TRBJ2-7 and V is TRBV13; D might be TRBD2 (6 bases). The germline V gene encodes CDR1 PRHDT and CDR2 FYEKMQ (reference sequence). The CDR3 is 14 amino acids. V was trimmed by 4 bases and J by 5 bases, leaving 15 bases between them. In DNA form, the CDR3 reads TGTGCCAGCAGCTCCAGGGCAGGGAGGCACGAGCAGTACTTC. It translates to CASSSRAGRHEQYF.

V is TRBV2 and J is TRBJ2-1, with 9 positions matching TRBD1. The V and J ends lost 0 bases and 10 bases, in that order; junction bases with no gene match: 1. The CDR3 contains 13 residues. Germline CDR1 is SNHLY and CDR2 is FYNNEI. CDR3 sequence: CASSEAGTGEQFF. CDR3 DNA: TGTGCCAGCAGTGAAGCTGGGACAGGGGAGCAGTTCTTC.

The rearrangement joins TRBV4-3 to TRBJ2-2; 8 positions agree with TRBD1. The CDR3 runs to 17 residues. Germline CDR1 and CDR2: LGHNA and YSLEER. V dropped 1 base and J dropped 3; count of bases not matched to a gene: 7. CDR3 DNA sequence: TGCGCCAGCAGCCAAGCTACAGGGGGGTGGTACACCGGGGAGCTGTTTTTT. Translated: CASSQATGGWYTGELFF.

The V call is TRBV14, the J call TRBJ2-2, with TRBD1 as a possible D gene (5 bases). CDR3 length: 13 residues. Trimming removed 3 bases from V and 7 bases from J, with 9 bases in between. Germline loops: CDR1 SGHDN, CDR2 FVKESK. Written as DNA, the CDR3 is TGTGCCAGCAGCCAGGGGCTAGTCGGGGAGCTGTTTTTT. Amino acid sequence: CASSQGLVGELFF. Full variable domain (outside the CDR3, taken from reference TRBV14 and TRBJ2-2): EAGVTQFPSHSVIEKGQTVTLRCDPISGHDNLYWYRRVMGKEIKFLLHFVKESKQDESGMPNNRFLAERTGGTYSTLKVQPAELEDSGVYFCASSQGLVGELFFGEGSRLTVL.

The rearrangement uses TRBV6-5 and TRBJ2-5; no firm D call. Trimming cost V 4 bases and J 5 bases, with 8 bases left between them. The CDR3 runs 12 residues. Germline CDR1 reads MNHEY; CDR2 reads SVGAGI. The CDR3 bases are TGTGCCAGCAGTTCCCCCCCGGAGACCCAGTACTTC. Amino acid sequence: CASSSPPETQYF.

The chain couples TRBV7-6 to TRBJ2-3; 7 bases agree with TRBD2. J lost 10 bases, V lost 5 bases, and 9 bases had no gene match. CDR1 is SGHVS, CDR2 FNYEAQ, per germline. This CDR3 has 13 residues. DNA for the CDR3: TGTGCCAGCAGCCCCCAAGGTGGGAGGGCGCAGTATTTT. Its translation: CASSPQGGRAQYF. Drawing the rest from reference TRBV7-6 and TRBJ2-3, the complete variable domain is GAGVSQSPRYKVTKRGQDVALRCDPISGHVSLYWYRQALGQGPEFLTYFNYEAQQDKSGLPNDRFSAERPEGSISTLTIQRTEQRDSAMYRCASSPQGGRAQYFGPGTRLTVL.

This rearrangement joins TRBV7-8 to TRBJ2-5; 11 bases align to TRBD1. The V gene's germline CDR1 is SGHVS and CDR2 FQNEAQ. This CDR3 is 15 amino acids long. Trimming removed 6 bases from V and 1 base from J; junction bases left unmatched: 4. CDR3 nucleotides: TGTGCCAGCAGACAGGACAGGGGGCCCCAAGAGACCCAGTACTTC. Translated: CASRQDRGPQETQYF.

The rearrangement joins TRBV25-1 to TRBJ2-5; 10 bases fit TRBD1. Germline lookup yields CDR1 MGHDK and CDR2 SYGVNS. Trimming at V came to 8 bases and at J to 5 bases, leaving 8 bases not matched to a gene. This CDR3 comprises 14 residues. Written as DNA, the CDR3 is TGTGCCAGCGTAGGACAGGGGGTGTGGGAGACCCAGTACTTC. Amino acid sequence: CASVGQGVWETQYF.

The J gene is TRBJ2-2, the V gene TRBV6-6; 8 bases are shared with TRBD2. Germline loops: CDR1 MNHNY, CDR2 SVGAGI (reference sequence). With 3 bases clipped from V and 8 bases from J, the junction kept 8 bases outside the gene matches. CDR3 size: 15 residues. CDR3 in DNA: TGTGCCAGCAGTTATTTGGCTAGCGGGCGTGGGGAGCTGTTTTTT. Translated, it gives CASSYLASGRGELFF.

This clone was counted between two and nine times. The rearrangement uses TRBV25-1 and TRBJ1-2; weak D call: TRBD1 (5 bases). Germline lookup yields CDR1 MGHDK and CDR2 SYGVNS. CDR3 length: 14 residues. V lost 2 bases to trimming and J lost 5 bases, with 12 bases between them. The CDR3 coding sequence is TGTGCCAGCAGTGAACATGGGGCAGTATATGGCTACACCTTC. It specifies CASSEHGAVYGYTF.

This clone has only a few counts. The chain joins TRBV19 to TRBJ1-4, with D possibly being TRBD1 (5 bases). V was pared by 3 bases and J by 7 bases, with 15 bases between. The CDR3 is made up of 15 amino acids. Germline V CDR1 and CDR2: LNHDA, SQIVND (reference sequence). CDR3 residues: CASSMRGAGGEKLFF. The CDR3 coding sequence is TGTGCCAGTAGTATGCGCGGGGCCGGCGGTGAAAAACTGTTTTTT.

The rearrangement uses TRBV2 and TRBJ2-2; D gene unclear. Germline CDR1 and CDR2: SNHLY and FYNNEI. Between the trimmed V and J ends, which lost 4 bases and 6 bases, there was a span of 9 bases. There are 13 residues in the CDR3. The CDR3 here is CASSVKLAGELFF. Here the CDR3 DNA reads TGTGCCAGCAGTGTTAAGCTCGCCGGGGAGCTGTTTTTT.

J is TRBJ1-2 and V is TRBV5-1; 7 nucleotides match TRBD1. CDR1 SGHRS and CDR2 YFSETQ come from the germline V gene. CDR3 size: 13 residues. V lost 7 bases and J lost 6; bases outside the gene matches: 9. CDR3 bases: TGCGCCAGCTCACCCAGGGGGGCAGATGGCTACACCTTC. This sequence encodes CASSPRGADGYTF.

CDR3 residues: CASSLRDSYGYTF. The CDR3 region has the DNA TGTGCCAGCTCCCTCCGGGACAGTTATGGCTACACCTTC. The genes are TRBV18 and TRBJ1-2; TRBD1 matches at 7 bases. CDR1 is KGHSH and CDR2 is LQKENI in the germline V gene. Unmatched junction bases numbered 6, after V lost 6 bases and J lost 5 bases. The CDR3 has 13 residues. Variable domain in full (rest from reference TRBV18 and TRBJ1-2): NAGVMQNPRHLVRRRGQEARLRCSPMKGHSHVYWYRQLPEEGLKFMVYLQKENIIDESGMPKERFSAEFPKEGPSILRIQQVVRGDSAAYFCASSLRDSYGYTFGSGTRLTVV.

The CDR3 DNA is TGTGCCAGCAGCGCCACAGAGGGCTACTTCACAGATACGCAGTATTTT. This codes for CASSATEGYFTDTQYF. The chain has TRBV5-6 and TRBJ2-3, with D perhaps TRBD2 (5 bases). The CDR3 spans 16 residues. Per the germline V gene, CDR1 is SGHDT and CDR2 is YYEEEE. The V end lost 4 bases, the J end lost 2 bases, and 17 bases lay between the germline ends.

The rearrangement links TRBV2 to TRBJ2-3; 10 bases are shared with TRBD1. The CDR3 loop spans 15 amino acids. The junction had 3 bases not matched to a gene; V was cut back by 4 bases and J by 2 bases. Germline CDR1 and CDR2: SNHLY and FYNNEI. This CDR3 is CASSGQGASTDTQYF. DNA for the CDR3: TGTGCCAGCAGTGGACAGGGGGCCTCCACAGATACGCAGTATTTT.

V and J are TRBV29-1 and TRBJ2-3, with D hard to call. V lost 1 base and J lost 9, with 11 bases in between. CDR3 length: 12 amino acids. Germline V gene lookup returns CDR1 SQVTM and CDR2 ANQGSEA. The CDR3 sequence is CSVEVTRRTQYF. The CDR3 region has the DNA TGCAGCGTTGAAGTTACGAGGCGGACGCAGTATTTT.

This chain links TRBV4-3 with TRBJ1-4; TRBD1 is a possible D gene (6 bases). The CDR3 is 15 amino acids. Trimming left V 2 bases short and J 0 bases short, with 7 bases between. In germline, CDR1 is LGHNA, CDR2 YSLEER. CDR3 DNA sequence: TGCGCCAGCAGCCAAAACAGGGCAACTAATGAAAAACTGTTTTTT. The encoded protein is CASSQNRATNEKLFF.

The chain has TRBV7-9 and TRBJ1-1; D unclear. The germline V gene encodes CDR1 SEHNR and CDR2 FQNEAQ (reference sequence). The CDR3 is made up of 14 amino acids. Trimming took off 5 bases at V and 1 base at J, with 11 bases between the two ends. The CDR3 nucleotides read TGTGCCAGCAGCGCCGCAGGATCGAACACTGAAGCTTTCTTT. It is translated as CASSAAGSNTEAFF.

The chain recombines TRBV5-6 with TRBJ2-2; D possibly corresponds to TRBD1 (5 bases). Germline loops: CDR1 SGHDT, CDR2 YYEEEE. This CDR3 has 14 amino acids. Trimming stripped 7 bases from V and 1 base from J, with 11 bases between. The CDR3 bases are TGTGCCAGCTGCGTTGGACAGAACACCGGGGAGCTGTTTTTT. Translation gives CASCVGQNTGELFF.

The genes are TRBV28 and TRBJ1-2; 9 nucleotides agree with TRBD1. The V gene's germline CDR1 is MDHEN and CDR2 SYDVKM. V was pared by 4 bases and J by 2 bases, with 8 bases of the junction left unmatched. The CDR3 extends over 16 amino acids. The CDR3 bases are TGTGCCAGCAGTTCCACACCGGGGACAGGGAACTATGGCTACACCTTC. Protein: CASSSTPGTGNYGYTF.